This T cell receptor beta chain was identified during a study of tumor-infiltrating lymphocytes in oesophageal squamous cell carcinoma. TCRdb reprocessed the PCR reads with MiXCR, giving one entry per CDR3 protein. The sample lists 24,000 or so distinct CDR3 sequences; around 40% were seen once. The CDR3 totals 15 residues. The V gene lost 7 bases and the J gene lost 1 base, with 16 bases spanning the gap. Germline V gene lookup returns CDR1 MNHNY and CDR2 SVGAGI (reference sequence). The V call is TRBV6-6, the J call TRBJ1-1; D not certain. Sequenced: esophageal tumor tissue. This TCR derives from a male donor with esophageal squamous cell carcinoma. In nucleotides, the CDR3 is TGTGCCAGCATAGACTTAGGTACGACGAACACTGAAGCTTTCTTT. Residues: CASIDLGTTNTEAFF.